This entry describes one T cell receptor beta chain. The protocol was immunoSEQ multiplex PCR, while the TCRdb copy is restricted to in-frame clones and leaves out a portion. Counted here are some 700,000 clones, roughly 90% occurring once; the ten biggest clones make up over 0.008%. This CDR3 has 13 amino acids. The V and J ends lost 4 bases and 3 bases respectively, with 11 bases between them. The V gene's germline CDR1 is SGHNT and CDR2 YYREEE (reference sequence). These data originate in a study of shared T cell receptors in the human thymus. The data were also submitted as part of a second study, on human thymus T cells.

This clonotype was obtained from a boy under two years old with a congenital heart defect. This chain joins TRBV5-4 and TRBJ2-7, with a possible D match to TRBD1 (6 bases). Sequencing input: thymocytes. This CDR3 reads CASSRGGGYEQYF. CDR3 coding DNA: TGTGCCAGCAGCCGAGGGGGTGGCTACGAGCAGTACTTC.